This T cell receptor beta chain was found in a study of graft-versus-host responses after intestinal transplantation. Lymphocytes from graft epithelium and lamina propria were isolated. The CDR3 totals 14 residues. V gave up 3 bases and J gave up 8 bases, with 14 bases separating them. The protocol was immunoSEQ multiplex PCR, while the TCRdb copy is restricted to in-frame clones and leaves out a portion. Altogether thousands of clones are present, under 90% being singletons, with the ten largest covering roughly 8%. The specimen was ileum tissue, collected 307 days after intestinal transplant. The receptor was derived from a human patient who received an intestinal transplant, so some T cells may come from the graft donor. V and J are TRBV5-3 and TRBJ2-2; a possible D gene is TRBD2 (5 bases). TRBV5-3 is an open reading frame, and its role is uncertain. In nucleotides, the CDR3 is TGTGCCAGAAGCTCAACAACTAGAAAAGGGGAGCTGTTTTTT. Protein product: CARSSTTRKGELFF.